The 5 T cell receptor beta chains listed next were all sequenced from one sample in a study of post-analysis software for immune sequencing data. Their specific antigens are unknown. Study-wide results and caveats: Patients had higher frequencies than controls of five TRBV segments, including TRBV5-6, TRBV5-1 and TRBV20-1.

Carried by the TCR beta cDNA libraries were unique molecular identifiers. TCRdb called the PCR reads again in MiXCR, with one record for every CDR3 protein. Of hundreds of thousands of distinct CDR3 sequences in the sample, around 50% were seen once. Sample: blood. These receptor sequences come from a girl between 5 and 17 years old with multiple sclerosis.

The chain employs TRBV7-2 and TRBJ2-2, with 8 bases fitting TRBD2. There are 18 residues in the CDR3. Germline V gene lookup returns CDR1 SGHTA and CDR2 FQGNSA. V gave up 5 bases and J gave up 0 bases; unmatched junction bases: 11. The CDR3 coding sequence is TGTGCCAGCAGCCTCCCCCCGGGGGGGTTCGCGAACACCGGGGAGCTGTTTTTT. Its protein is CASSLPPGGFANTGELFF.

This chain connects TRBV20-1 to TRBJ2-7, with 8 nucleotides matching TRBD1. Germline CDR1 is DFQATT and CDR2 is SNEGSKA (reference sequence). V dropped 4 bases and J dropped 2; count of bases not matched to a gene: 10. This CDR3 has 15 residues. The CDR3 DNA is TGCAGTGCTACCAGGGGGCTAGCGTCAACCTACGAGCAGTACTTC. Protein sequence: CSATRGLASTYEQYF.

This chain links TRBV30 with TRBJ1-1; D not certain. V shed 4 bases and J shed 11 bases, with 26 bases lying between them. CDR1 is GTSNPN and CDR2 is SVGIG in the germline V gene (reference sequence). The CDR3 is made up of 15 amino acids. The CDR3 sequence is CAWTPDGRRGRGAFF. The CDR3 bases are TGTGCCTGGACCCCCGACGGTCGCCGAGGAAGAGGGGCTTTCTTT.

The J gene is TRBJ1-1, the V gene TRBV4-2, with D uncertain. CDR1 and CDR2 from the germline V gene are LGHNA and YNFKEQ. This CDR3 contains 15 residues. The V gene lost 4 bases and the J gene lost 1 base, with 13 bases spanning the gap. For the CDR3, the DNA is TGTGCCAGCAGCCGTTTAGGGCGGGAGAACACTGAAGCTTTCTTT. It yields the protein CASSRLGRENTEAFF.

The chain couples TRBV20-1 to TRBJ1-3; D uncertain. This CDR3 comprises 14 residues. Germline V gene lookup returns CDR1 DFQATT and CDR2 SNEGSKA (reference sequence). V dropped 6 bases and J dropped 4 bases, with 16 bases sitting between them. The CDR3 sequence is CSALDFSAGNTIYF. DNA of the CDR3: TGCAGTGCCTTGGACTTTTCCGCCGGAAACACCATATATTTT.